This TCR beta chain was found in a study of radiotherapy plus CTLA-4 blockade in lung cancer. Profiling relied on immunoSEQ multiplex PCR, and the TCRdb table lists in-frame clones only, not all of them. Of roughly 48,000 clones in the sample, 60% to 80% were seen once. CDR3 size: 13 residues. With 5 bases removed from V and 9 bases from J, the gap between germline ends came to 11 bases. Germline V gene sequence: CDR1 LGHNA, CDR2 YSLEER. This clone was observed a few times. The clonotype was recovered from a human donor with non-small cell lung cancer who had stable disease on radiotherapy plus ipilimumab. The sequencing used peripheral blood, collected from a patient treated with radiotherapy plus ipilimumab. The chain has TRBV4-3 and TRBJ1-6, with D perhaps TRBD1 (5 bases). DNA for the CDR3: TGCGCCAGCAGCTGGATCAGGGCTTCACCCCTCCACTTT. Translated, it gives CASSWIRASPLHF.